The 20 T cell receptor beta chains below come from one sample, sequenced in a study of blood T cell repertoires in COVID-19. This table comes from immunoSEQ multiplex PCR, and its TCRdb copy is limited to in-frame clones, with some not included. This sample has 200,000 to 300,000 clones, with about 80% found just once. Material for sequencing was peripheral blood. All receptors come from a woman older than 75 with acute or convalescent COVID-19.

The CDR3 DNA reads TGTGCCAGCAGCCTCCGGGACAGGGACATCTATGGCTACACCTTC. Amino acids: CASSLRDRDIYGYTF. The chain combines TRBV14 with TRBJ1-2, with TRBD1 matching over 9 bases. This CDR3 contains 15 residues. Unmatched junction bases numbered 7, after V lost 4 bases and J lost 4 bases. Germline values: CDR1 SGHDN, CDR2 FVKESK. The full variable domain, rest sourced from reference TRBV14 and TRBJ1-2, is EAGVTQFPSHSVIEKGQTVTLRCDPISGHDNLYWYRRVMGKEIKFLLHFVKESKQDESGMPNNRFLAERTGGTYSTLKVQPAELEDSGVYFCASSLRDRDIYGYTFGSGTRLTVV.

CDR3 amino acids: CSVASGGVTHFF. The CDR3 region has the DNA TGCAGCGTTGCTAGCGGGGGAGTTACGCATTTCTTC. The chain employs TRBV29-1 and TRBJ2-1; 10 bases are shared with TRBD2. This CDR3 region has 12 residues. Germline CDR1 and CDR2: SQVTM and ANQGSEA. With V trimmed by 4 bases and J by 16 bases, 10 bases remained unmatched.

The chain links TRBV9 to TRBJ2-1; 11 nucleotides align to TRBD1. There are 18 residues in the CDR3. CDR1 and CDR2 from the germline V gene are SGDLS and YYNGEE. The V gene end was trimmed by 4 bases and the J gene end by 7 bases; junction bases not matched to a gene: 16. The DNA for the CDR3 is TGTGCCAGCAGCCCAGGTCGCTCCGGGACAGGGGGTGGGAATGAGCAGTTCTTC. Translated: CASSPGRSGTGGGNEQFF.

The rearrangement uses TRBV7-2 and TRBJ1-5; a possible D gene is TRBD1 (5 bases). The CDR3 runs to 15 residues. Germline loops: CDR1 SGHTA, CDR2 FQGNSA. The V and J ends lost 2 bases and 4 bases respectively, with 12 bases between them. In DNA, the CDR3 is TGTGCCAGCAGCTTAAGTGTACAGGTTAATCAGCCCCAGCATTTT. Protein product: CASSLSVQVNQPQHF. Variable domain in full (rest from reference TRBV7-2 and TRBJ1-5): GAGVSQSPSNKVTEKGKDVELRCDPISGHTALYWYRQSLGQGLEFLIYFQGNSAPDKSGLPSDRFSAERTGGSVSTLTIQRTQQEDSAVYLCASSLSVQVNQPQHFGDGTRLSIL.

The DNA for the CDR3 is TGTGCCAGCAGCTTAAGGGCCCCGGGACAGGGATTGGACAATGAGCAGTTCTTC. It encodes CASSLRAPGQGLDNEQFF. V is TRBV11-2 and J is TRBJ2-1; 9 bases line up with TRBD1. Trimming removed 2 bases from V and 5 bases from J; junction bases left unmatched: 13. Per germline, CDR1 SGHAT and CDR2 FQNNGV. CDR3 size: 18 residues. Full variable domain (outside the CDR3, taken from reference TRBV11-2 and TRBJ2-1): EAGVAQSPRYKIIEKRQSVAFWCNPISGHATLYWYQQILGQGPKLLIQFQNNGVVDDSQLPKDRFSAERLKGVDSTLKIQPAKLEDSAVYLCASSLRAPGQGLDNEQFFGPGTRLTVL.

The genes are TRBV5-1 and TRBJ1-2; D may be TRBD1 (5 bases). Germline V gives CDR1 SGHRS, CDR2 YFSETQ. The CDR3 is 13 residues long. Trimming cost V 5 bases and J 6 bases, with 14 bases left between them. The CDR3 region is CASRDTGGNGYTF. Here the CDR3 DNA reads TGCGCCAGCAGAGACACGGGGGGGAATGGCTACACCTTC.

The chain combines TRBV29-1 with TRBJ1-2; 8 bases agree with TRBD1. CDR1 is SQVTM and CDR2 is ANQGSEA in the germline V gene. V was clipped by 3 bases and J by 4 bases; unmatched bases: 7. CDR3 length: 14 amino acids. Written as DNA, the CDR3 is TGCAGCGTTGATTTCCCGGGACAGGTCTATGGCTACACCTTC. Its protein is CSVDFPGQVYGYTF.

This chain connects TRBV4-1 to TRBJ2-2, with D possibly being TRBD1 (5 bases). The V gene lost 3 bases and the J gene lost 2 bases, with 13 bases spanning the gap. The CDR3 is made up of 16 amino acids. Germline assignment: CDR1 MGHRA and CDR2 YSYEKL. The CDR3 nucleotides are TGCGCCAGCAGCCATCTCAGAACAGGCAACACCGGGGAGCTGTTTTTT. Translating gives CASSHLRTGNTGELFF.

CDR3 DNA: TGTGCCAGCAGCTTCGGTCCGGGCACAGATACGCAGTATTTT. It yields the protein CASSFGPGTDTQYF. The chain couples TRBV11-3 to TRBJ2-3; D unresolved. From germline, CDR1 is SGHNT and CDR2 YENEEA. The V end was cut by 3 bases, the J end by 1 base, with 8 bases between. This CDR3 region has 14 residues.

This clone was seen many times. The rearrangement uses TRBV5-1 and TRBJ1-2; 10 bases map to TRBD1. The CDR3 runs 14 residues. V trimming: 3 bases; J trimming: 6 bases; junction bases outside the gene matches: 5. Germline V gives CDR1 SGHRS, CDR2 YFSETQ. In DNA form, the CDR3 reads TGCGCCAGCAGCTCGGGACAGGGGACCGATGGCTACACCTTC. As protein: CASSSGQGTDGYTF.

The CDR3 here is CASSLVGLYGYTF. CDR3 nucleotide sequence: TGTGCCAGCAGCTTAGTGGGGCTCTATGGCTACACCTTC. The chain is built from TRBV7-9 and TRBJ1-2, with D possibly matching TRBD1 (5 bases). The length of the CDR3 is 13 residues. V lost 1 base and J 4 bases, leaving 7 bases between the germline ends. The germline gives CDR1 SEHNR, CDR2 FQNEAQ (reference sequence).

The chain joins TRBV5-1 to TRBJ1-2; 9 nucleotides align to TRBD1. This CDR3 has 18 residues. Germline assignment: CDR1 SGHRS and CDR2 YFSETQ. V trimming: 4 bases; J trimming: 8 bases; junction bases outside the gene matches: 21. The CDR3 coding sequence is TGCGCCAGCAGCGTTACAGGGGGCGGCTTAACAGGTTTTCCGGGCTACACCTTC. It yields the protein CASSVTGGGLTGFPGYTF.

This clone was recorded only once. This chain links TRBV28 with TRBJ2-1, with 11 bases that match TRBD1. CDR1 is MDHEN, CDR2 SYDVKM, per germline. The V segment lost 5 bases and the J segment 7 bases; nucleotides outside the gene matches: 13. The CDR3 consists of 17 residues. The CDR3 protein is CASSTMGGDRGINEQFF. CDR3 coding DNA: TGTGCCAGCAGTACCATGGGGGGGGACAGGGGGATTAATGAGCAGTTCTTC.

The gene calls are TRBV7-2 and TRBJ2-7; the D gene is possibly TRBD1 (6 bases). Germline V gives CDR1 SGHTA, CDR2 FQGNSA. The CDR3 spans 15 residues. V was clipped by 1 base and J by 8 bases, with 18 bases between them. The DNA for the CDR3 is TGTGCCAGCAGCTTAGATCAGACAGGCTCTAGACAGCAGTACTTC. Translation: CASSLDQTGSRQQYF.

J is TRBJ1-2 and V is TRBV18; TRBD1 matches 10 bases. Germline CDR1 KGHSH, CDR2 LQKENI. The ends lost 1 base at V and 2 bases at J; junction bases unmatched: 1. This CDR3 has 15 residues. The CDR3 nucleotides are TGTGCCAGCTCACCACAGGGACAGGGGAACTATGGCTACACCTTC. This gives the protein CASSPQGQGNYGYTF.

The chain is built from TRBV5-6 and TRBJ1-1, with 9 bases matching TRBD1. This CDR3 spans 15 amino acids. The germline V gene has CDR1 SGHDT and CDR2 YYEEEE. Germline trimming cut 3 bases from V and 4 bases from J; bases unmatched to any gene: 7. CDR3 residues: CASSWGQGIGTEAFF. The CDR3 region has the DNA TGTGCCAGCAGCTGGGGACAGGGCATCGGCACTGAAGCTTTCTTT.

This clone was recorded a few times. CDR3 protein: CASSSDRGRGSYNEQFF. The DNA of the CDR3 is TGTGCCAGCAGCTCTGACAGGGGGCGTGGATCCTACAATGAGCAGTTCTTC. The V gene is TRBV6-2 or TRBV6-3, the J gene TRBJ2-1, with 10 bases matching TRBD1. The CDR3 runs 17 residues. V gave up 6 bases and J gave up 1 base; unmatched junction bases: 9. Per the germline V gene, CDR1 is MNHEY and CDR2 is SVGEGT.

V usage is TRBV10-1 and J usage is TRBJ1-4, with 9 bases identical to TRBD1. The V segment lost 6 bases and the J segment 4 bases; nucleotides outside the gene matches: 6. The CDR3 sequence is 15 residues long. Germline V lookup: CDR1 WNHNN, CDR2 SYGVQD (reference sequence). The CDR3 coding sequence is TGCGCCAGCAGGGGCCCGACAGGGGGTAATGAAAAACTGTTTTTT. Translating gives CASRGPTGGNEKLFF.

As concerns this clone: The sample holds other DNA sequences that translate to the same CDR3. This chain uses TRBV19 with TRBJ1-5, with TRBD1 matching over 11 bases. Per the germline V gene, CDR1 is LNHDA and CDR2 is SQIVND (reference sequence). This CDR3 comprises 15 residues. After removal of 8 bases from V and 3 bases from J, the junction contained 6 bases not matched to a gene. The CDR3 coding sequence is TGTGCCAGTTCCCGGGACAGGGGGTTCAATCAGCCCCAGCATTTT. Translated: CASSRDRGFNQPQHF.

DNA of the CDR3: TGTGCCAGCAGCTCGTTCAAGGGGGAGGATACGCAGTATTTT. Its protein is CASSSFKGEDTQYF. The chain joins TRBV7-9 to TRBJ2-3, with D perhaps TRBD1 (6 bases). Trimming removed 4 bases from V and 6 bases from J, with 14 bases in between. The length of the CDR3 is 14 residues. Looked up from germline, CDR1 is SEHNR and CDR2 is FQNEAQ (reference sequence).